This T cell receptor (beta chain) appears in the sequencing data of a study of CD8 T cells in ankylosing spondylitis. Findings of the study overall: Reported data indicate significant enrichment of disease-linked clones within matched ankylosing spondylitis synovial fluid. Apparently characteristic of ankylosing spondylitis blood was a TCR beta motif (about 8 highly homologous variants).

Germline CDR1 reads SGHRS; CDR2 reads YFSETQ. Germline trimming cut 1 base from V and 12 bases from J; bases unmatched to any gene: 6. The CDR3 spans 14 residues. TCRdb independently ran MiXCR on the 5' RACE reads; one entry per CDR3 protein. In the table there are 500,000 to 550,000 distinct CDR3 sequences, roughly 13% of which are singletons. With respect to this clonotype: Its target is unknown. It may be a read error: a sequence one base away is much more abundant.

The chain combines TRBV5-1 with TRBJ2-4; TRBD2 matches 11 bases. The clonotype originates from a male donor with ankylosing spondylitis. Input material: blood, either unsorted or a sorted T cell fraction (not recorded which). CDR3 sequence: CASSLTSGSDNQYF. The CDR3 nucleotides are TGCGCCAGCAGCTTGACTAGCGGGAGTGACAATCAGTACTTC.